The 31 T cell receptor beta chains presented below share a single source sample, sequenced in a study of blood T cell repertoires in COVID-19. Only in-frame clones appear in the TCRdb table, and some are missing; sequencing was by immunoSEQ multiplex PCR. The profile shows approximately 350,000 clones, more than 80% of them singletons. The sample comprised peripheral blood. These receptors were taken from a man between 40 and 49 years old with acute or convalescent COVID-19.

The V gene is TRBV5-1, the J gene TRBJ2-3; D might be TRBD2 (5 bases). This CDR3 region has 14 residues. V lost 0 bases and J lost 5, with 10 bases in between. CDR1 and CDR2 from the germline V gene are SGHRS and YFSETQ. CDR3 sequence reads: CASSLDTRGDTQYF. Written as DNA, the CDR3 is TGCGCCAGCAGCTTGGACACTCGGGGAGATACGCAGTATTTT.

The chain has TRBV3-1 (or the pseudogene TRBV3-2) and TRBJ1-6; D unclear. Trimming pared 1 base from V and 7 bases from J, leaving 11 bases between. Germline V CDR1 and CDR2: LGHDT, YNNKEL (reference sequence). This CDR3 is built from 15 residues. The CDR3 spells CASSQAPQVNSPLHF. CDR3 nucleotides: TGTGCCAGCAGCCAAGCCCCCCAGGTGAATTCACCCCTCCACTTT.

The gene calls are TRBV6-5 and TRBJ1-2, with D unclear. The CDR3 length is 15 residues. With 4 bases removed from V and 2 bases from J, the gap between germline ends came to 14 bases. The germline CDR1 and CDR2 sequences are MNHEY and SVGAGI. Here the CDR3 reads CASSSPPGGNYGYTF. The DNA of the CDR3 is TGTGCCAGCAGTTCCCCGCCAGGTGGCAACTATGGCTACACCTTC.

The V gene is TRBV6-1, the J gene TRBJ1-1; no reliable D call. CDR1 is MNHNS, CDR2 SASEGT, per germline. The CDR3 has 16 amino acids. Trimming took off 4 bases at V and 7 bases at J, with 22 bases between the two ends. DNA for the CDR3: TGTGCCAGCAGTGGCCTCCGCCGAAAGAGGGAAATTGAAGCTTTCTTT. Protein sequence: CASSGLRRKREIEAFF.

The gene calls are TRBV29-1 and TRBJ1-1; 9 nucleotides match TRBD1. Trimming cost V 7 bases and J 6 bases; bases outside gene matches: 12. The CDR3 sequence is 14 residues long. The germline V gene encodes CDR1 SQVTM and CDR2 ANQGSEA. In DNA, the CDR3 is TGCAGCGGGACAAGGACAGGGGCGCAGGCTGAAGCTTTCTTT. Translation: CSGTRTGAQAEAFF. Full variable domain (outside the CDR3, taken from reference TRBV29-1 and TRBJ1-1): SAVISQKPSRDICQRGTSLTIQCQVDSQVTMMFWYRQQPGQSLTLIATANQGSEATYESGFVIDKFPISRPNLTFSTLTVSNMSPEDSSIYLCSGTRTGAQAEAFFGQGTRLTVV.

This clone showed up just once. The rearrangement joins TRBV18 to TRBJ1-4; D may be TRBD1 (5 bases). V lost 0 bases and J 6 bases, leaving 11 bases between the germline ends. This CDR3 has 15 amino acids. Germline V lookup: CDR1 KGHSH, CDR2 LQKENI. CDR3 coding DNA: TGTGCCAGCTCACCACCCCAGGGAGGGGATGAAAAACTGTTTTTT. Residues: CASSPPQGGDEKLFF.

This chain connects TRBV11-2 to TRBJ1-2; a weak D match, TRBD1 (5 bases). CDR3 length: 13 amino acids. CDR1 and CDR2 (germline): SGHAT, FQNNGV. V was clipped by 2 bases and J by 6 bases, with 10 bases between them. CDR3 loop: CASSLQTQDGYTF. The CDR3 bases are TGTGCCAGCAGCTTACAAACACAGGATGGCTACACCTTC.

CDR3 residues: CASSYVGLDEKLFF. Here the CDR3 DNA reads TGTGCCAGCAGTTACGTGGGGCTCGATGAAAAACTGTTTTTT. The chain employs TRBV6-6 and TRBJ1-4; D is possibly TRBD1 (5 bases). Germline assignment: CDR1 MNHNY and CDR2 SVGAGI (reference sequence). Trimming shortened V by 2 bases and J by 6 bases, and 10 bases separated the two germline ends. The CDR3 loop spans 14 amino acids.

The chain employs TRBV5-4 and TRBJ1-2, with TRBD1 as a possible D gene (6 bases). Trimming took 2 bases from V and 12 from J, leaving 17 bases between them. The CDR3 loop spans 13 amino acids. In germline, CDR1 is SGHNT, CDR2 YYREEE (reference sequence). The CDR3 nucleotides are TGTGCCAGCAGCTTACAGAAACAGGGTTGGGACACCTTC. Its translation: CASSLQKQGWDTF.

The chain uses TRBV4-2 and TRBJ2-1, with 7 bases that match TRBD2. CDR1 is LGHNA, CDR2 YNFKEQ, per germline. The V gene end was trimmed by 1 base and the J gene end by 8 bases; junction bases not matched to a gene: 11. The CDR3 has 16 residues. The CDR3 spells CASSQGEGKRMDEQFF. DNA for the CDR3: TGTGCCAGCAGCCAAGGGGAGGGAAAGCGTATGGATGAGCAGTTCTTC.

The V and J genes are TRBV11-3 and TRBJ2-1; TRBD2 agrees at 12 bases. The CDR3 runs to 17 residues. Losses at the gene ends were 1 base for V and 6 bases for J; bases not matched to a gene: 7. Germline CDR1 reads SGHNT; CDR2 reads YENEEA. DNA for the CDR3: TGTGCCAGCAGCTTAGGCCGACTAGCGGGAGCCGGCAATGAGCAGTTCTTC. Its protein product is CASSLGRLAGAGNEQFF.

The rearrangement joins TRBV5-6 to TRBJ1-1; 7 bases match TRBD1. The CDR3 extends over 19 amino acids. The junction had 18 bases not matched to a gene; V was cut back by 4 bases and J by 0 bases. CDR1 SGHDT and CDR2 YYEEEE come from the germline V gene. The CDR3: CASSGPRGRGWGMNTEAFF. Written as DNA, the CDR3 is TGTGCCAGCAGCGGTCCCCGGGGCAGGGGGTGGGGAATGAACACTGAAGCTTTCTTT.

This clone was seen a handful of times. The chain has TRBV19 and TRBJ1-5; 9 nucleotides match TRBD1. The CDR3 spans 15 residues. Germline CDR1 is LNHDA and CDR2 is SQIVND (reference sequence). The V gene end was trimmed by 5 bases and the J gene end by 5 bases; junction bases not matched to a gene: 7. The CDR3 region has the DNA TGTGCCAGTAGTGACGGACAGGGGAACGATCAGCCCCAGCATTTT. Amino acids: CASSDGQGNDQPQHF.

The rearrangement links TRBV27 to TRBJ2-1; the match to TRBD2 covers 10 bases. The germline V gene has CDR1 MNHEY and CDR2 SMNVEV (reference sequence). There are 13 residues in the CDR3. V lost 10 bases to trimming and J lost 10 bases; unmatched junction nucleotides: 10. CDR3 DNA: TGTGCCAAAGATGGGCTAGCGGGAGAAGAGCAGTTCTTC. Translating it yields CAKDGLAGEEQFF.

This clone was detected only once. The genes are TRBV18 and TRBJ2-3, with 9 positions matching TRBD2. With 3 bases clipped from V and 1 base from J, the junction kept 5 bases outside the gene matches. Per the germline V gene, CDR1 is KGHSH and CDR2 is LQKENI. The length of the CDR3 is 16 residues. In DNA, the CDR3 is TGTGCCAGCTCACCTCGGCCTAGCGGGGGCACAGATACGCAGTATTTT. This codes for CASSPRPSGGTDTQYF.

The rearrangement joins TRBV24-1 to TRBJ1-2; 9 bases are shared with TRBD1. V lost 9 bases and J lost 3; bases outside the gene matches: 7. Germline V gives CDR1 KGHDR, CDR2 SFDVKD. This CDR3 has 14 amino acids. CDR3 DNA: TGTGCCACCCCCGGACAGGGGCTTTACTATGGCTACACCTTC. Residues: CATPGQGLYYGYTF.

This chain joins TRBV12-3 or TRBV12-4 and TRBJ1-2; maybe TRBD1 (5 bases). V lost 5 bases to trimming and J lost 9 bases, with 13 bases between them. The CDR3 has 12 residues. This CDR3 is CASSPDGGSYTF. In DNA, the CDR3 is TGTGCCAGCAGTCCTGACGGGGGGAGCTACACCTTC.

This chain uses TRBV28 with TRBJ1-5; D perhaps matches TRBD1 (6 bases). Germline V CDR1 and CDR2: MDHEN, SYDVKM. CDR3 length: 13 residues. Trimming removed 6 bases at V and 6 bases at J, with 12 bases between. CDR3 residues: CASRSGAGQPQHF. CDR3 nucleotide sequence: TGTGCCAGCAGGTCAGGGGCAGGTCAGCCCCAGCATTTT.

This rearrangement joins TRBV3-1 (or the pseudogene TRBV3-2) to TRBJ2-1; possibly TRBD2 for D (6 bases). Germline CDR1 LGHDT, CDR2 YNNKEL (reference sequence). V was shortened by 2 bases and J by 0 bases, with 11 bases between the two germline ends. The CDR3 runs 16 residues. CDR3 sequence: CASSQPLASSYNEQFF. CDR3 bases: TGTGCCAGCAGCCAACCCCTAGCGAGCTCCTACAATGAGCAGTTCTTC.

This clone was seen just once. The chain uses TRBV27 and TRBJ2-7; 7 bases are shared with TRBD2. CDR1 is MNHEY and CDR2 is SMNVEV in the germline V gene (reference sequence). V shed 4 bases and J 4 bases; nucleotides not matched to a gene: 16. This CDR3 spans 17 amino acids. The CDR3 loop is CASSSLSSSGLNYEQYF. The DNA of the CDR3 is TGTGCCAGCAGTTCCCTATCCTCTAGCGGACTTAATTACGAGCAGTACTTC.

This chain connects TRBV6-5 to TRBJ2-1; 12 nucleotides line up with TRBD2. CDR1 is MNHEY, CDR2 SVGAGI, per germline. The CDR3 extends over 15 amino acids. Germline trimming cut 5 bases from V and 2 bases from J; bases unmatched to any gene: 1. The CDR3 DNA follows: TGTGCCAGCAGTCGACTAGCGGGAGCCTACAATGAGCAGTTCTTC. Translation: CASSRLAGAYNEQFF.

The chain employs TRBV28 and TRBJ2-7; 7 nucleotides agree with TRBD1. With V trimmed by 4 bases and J by 4 bases, 1 base remained unmatched. The CDR3 is 12 amino acids. The germline V gene encodes CDR1 MDHEN and CDR2 SYDVKM. The CDR3 loop is CASSSTGYEQYF. The CDR3 region has the DNA TGTGCCAGCAGTTCGACAGGGTACGAGCAGTACTTC.

This clone was detected a few times. This chain connects TRBV20-1 to TRBJ2-1; no definite D call. The CDR3 is 11 residues long. With 6 bases removed from V and 6 bases from J, the gap between germline ends came to 9 bases. The germline V gene has CDR1 DFQATT and CDR2 SNEGSKA (reference sequence). DNA for the CDR3: TGCAGTGCCCCTAGTATCAATGAGCAGTTCTTC. Protein sequence: CSAPSINEQFF.

The V and J genes are TRBV5-6 and TRBJ2-1; TRBD1 agrees at 7 bases. CDR3 length: 16 residues. The junction had 8 bases not matched to a gene; V was cut back by 4 bases and J by 1 base. The V gene's germline CDR1 is SGHDT and CDR2 YYEEEE. The CDR3 region is CASSLGGTTSYNEQFF. The CDR3 DNA follows: TGTGCCAGCAGCCTAGGGGGCACGACGTCCTACAATGAGCAGTTCTTC.

The chain joins TRBV7-8 to TRBJ2-7; D may be TRBD2 (5 bases). The length of the CDR3 is 13 residues. Germline loops: CDR1 SGHVS, CDR2 FQNEAQ. Trimming shortened V by 2 bases and J by 5 bases, and 10 bases separated the two germline ends. The CDR3, as DNA: TGTGCCAGCAGCTTACGGGGATTGAACGAGCAGTACTTC. Its protein is CASSLRGLNEQYF.

The V call is TRBV10-3, the J call TRBJ1-3, with 7 positions matching TRBD1. V dropped 8 bases and J dropped 4; count of bases not matched to a gene: 11. The CDR3 extends over 15 amino acids. Germline CDR1 ENHRY, CDR2 SYGVKD. This chain's CDR3 is CAIGRQGSAGNTIYF. CDR3 nucleotides: TGTGCCATCGGGCGACAGGGCTCCGCAGGAAACACCATATATTTT.

This clone was counted once. The V gene is TRBV5-1, the J gene TRBJ2-3; D might be TRBD2 (7 bases). Looked up from germline, CDR1 is SGHRS and CDR2 is YFSETQ. V shed 0 bases and J shed 0 bases, with 26 bases lying between them. The CDR3 runs to 21 residues. The CDR3 reads CASSLEVYRPDGGGSTDTQYF. In DNA form, the CDR3 reads TGCGCCAGCAGCTTGGAAGTTTATCGCCCCGATGGCGGGGGCAGCACAGATACGCAGTATTTT.

This clone was picked up one time. The rearrangement joins TRBV2 to TRBJ1-2; D possibly corresponds to TRBD1 (5 bases). The CDR3 extends over 12 amino acids. V lost 6 bases, J lost 4 bases, and 9 bases lay in between. Germline V gene data show CDR1 as SNHLY and CDR2 as FYNNEI. The CDR3 spells CASRQGFYGYTF. The DNA for the CDR3 is TGTGCCAGCAGGCAGGGATTCTATGGCTACACCTTC.

The chain employs TRBV15 and TRBJ2-1, with TRBD1 matching 7 bases. The CDR3 consists of 16 residues. V shed 1 base and J 4 bases; nucleotides not matched to a gene: 7. Germline V gene lookup returns CDR1 LNHNV and CDR2 YYDKDF (reference sequence). CDR3 loop: CATSRGKQGHYNEQFF. The CDR3 bases are TGTGCCACCAGCAGAGGTAAACAGGGGCATTACAATGAGCAGTTCTTC.

V usage is TRBV27 and J usage is TRBJ2-7; 7 bases map to TRBD2. The CDR3 runs 13 residues. V gave up 0 bases and J gave up 6 bases; unmatched junction bases: 2. CDR1 MNHEY and CDR2 SMNVEV come from the germline V gene (reference sequence). The CDR3 bases are TGTGCCAGCAGTTTATCGGGGGGGATCGAGCAGTACTTC. Protein: CASSLSGGIEQYF.

The CDR3 bases are TGTGCCATCAGTGGACAGGGCGGCACTGAAGCTTTCTTT. Its protein is CAISGQGGTEAFF. The chain carries TRBV10-3 and TRBJ1-1; TRBD1 matches at 7 bases. This CDR3 is built from 13 residues. CDR1 is ENHRY and CDR2 is SYGVKD in the germline V gene. V lost 4 bases and J lost 4; bases outside the gene matches: 3.